This entry lists 19 T cell receptor beta chains sequenced from one sample in a study of regulatory T cells in long-lasting Graves disease. Both iRepertoire HTBI primers and Arm-PCR of CDR3 regions were used to build the TCR beta libraries. Via MiXCR, TCRdb re-called the multiplex PCR reads, giving one row per CDR3 protein. The table has fewer than 600,000 distinct CDR3 sequences, approximately 22% seen once. Time point here: persistent/refractory GD, antithyroid drugs over 5 years with positive TRAb. Extracted RNA from PBMCs served as the source of the TCR library. The sample in question was peripheral blood mononuclear cells (PBMCs), obtained when the disease was refractory, from a patient treated with antithyroid drugs. These TCRs come from a female donor with Graves disease.

This clonotype has just a few counts. The chain's CDR3 is CASSLPGTGAPLYEQYF. The CDR3 nucleotides are TGTGCCAGTAGTTTGCCCGGGACAGGGGCCCCGCTTTACGAGCAGTACTTC. This chain joins TRBV19 and TRBJ2-7; TRBD1 aligns across 10 bases. Germline loops: CDR1 LNHDA, CDR2 SQIVND (reference sequence). V lost 5 bases, J lost 4 bases, and 14 bases stayed unmatched. This CDR3 has 17 amino acids.

This clonotype was found a few times. The chain carries TRBV15 and TRBJ2-1; tentative D call: TRBD2 (5 bases). CDR3 length equals 15 residues. Trimming stripped 0 bases from V and 3 bases from J, with 9 bases between. Germline-derived CDR1 and CDR2 are LNHNV and YYDKDF (reference sequence). The CDR3 loop is CATSRELDYYNEQFF. In DNA, the CDR3 is TGTGCCACCAGCAGAGAACTAGACTACTACAATGAGCAGTTCTTC.

This clonotype was seen only once. V and J are TRBV30 and TRBJ1-6; the match to TRBD1 covers 7 bases. Unmatched junction bases numbered 2, after V lost 3 bases and J lost 9 bases. This CDR3 region has 12 residues. The germline CDR1 and CDR2 sequences are GTSNPN and SVGIG (reference sequence). The CDR3 spells CAWSPGGSPLHF. CDR3 in DNA: TGTGCCTGGAGCCCAGGGGGTTCACCCCTCCACTTT.

The chain couples TRBV25-1 to TRBJ1-1, with D tentatively TRBD1 (6 bases). The CDR3 is made up of 15 amino acids. Trimming pared 3 bases from V and 8 bases from J, leaving 19 bases between. Germline values: CDR1 MGHDK, CDR2 SYGVNS. CDR3 amino acids: CASSEGGHFQPEAFF. The CDR3 nucleotides are TGTGCCAGCAGTGAGGGGGGACACTTCCAGCCCGAAGCTTTCTTT.

This clonotype was seen more than once but under ten times. The rearrangement uses TRBV7-9 and TRBJ1-2, with TRBD1 matching 12 bases. V was pared by 4 bases and J by 4 bases, with 7 bases of the junction left unmatched. CDR3 length: 16 amino acids. Germline V gene lookup returns CDR1 SEHNR and CDR2 FQNEAQ (reference sequence). The CDR3 DNA follows: TGTGCCAGCAGCTCCCGGGACAGGGGGCTGATCTATGGCTACACCTTC. It translates to CASSSRDRGLIYGYTF. Filled out from reference TRBV7-9 and TRBJ1-2, the complete variable domain reads DTGVSQNPRHKITKRGQNVTFRCDPISEHNRLYWYRQTLGQGPEFLTYFQNEAQLEKSRLLSDRFSAERPKGSFSTLEIQRTEQGDSAMYLCASSSRDRGLIYGYTFGSGTRLTVV.

This clonotype was detected many times. The V call is TRBV12-3 or TRBV12-4, the J call TRBJ1-2; D is uncertain. The CDR3 has 11 amino acids. V shed 3 bases and J shed 6 bases, with 5 bases lying between them. The CDR3 protein is CASSLSHGYTF. DNA for the CDR3: TGTGCCAGCAGTTTGTCCCATGGCTACACCTTC.

Ten or more counts support this clonotype. This chain links TRBV12-3 or TRBV12-4 with TRBJ2-5; D is perhaps TRBD1 (5 bases). Trimming left V 7 bases short and J 5 bases short, with 14 bases between. This CDR3 has 13 residues. CDR3 protein: CASTGRAKETQYF. Written as DNA, the CDR3 is TGTGCCAGCACCGGCAGGGCTAAGGAGACCCAGTACTTC.

The chain links TRBV30 to TRBJ1-5, with unresolved D. In germline, CDR1 is GTSNPN, CDR2 SVGIG (reference sequence). The CDR3 totals 12 residues. V lost 1 base, J lost 11 bases, and 12 bases lay in between. This chain's CDR3 is CAWSEEFTAQHF. The CDR3 DNA reads TGTGCCTGGAGTGAGGAGTTCACGGCCCAGCATTTT.

This chain joins TRBV19 and TRBJ2-7; D gene uncertain. The V gene's germline CDR1 is LNHDA and CDR2 SQIVND (reference sequence). The CDR3 runs to 15 residues. V lost 0 bases to trimming and J lost 3 bases, with 12 bases between them. CDR3 residues: CASSIDGSYFYEQYF. The CDR3 DNA reads as TGTGCCAGTAGTATAGATGGCAGCTATTTCTACGAGCAGTACTTC. Combining the CDR3 with reference TRBV19 and TRBJ2-7 gives the whole variable domain DGGITQSPKYLFRKEGQNVTLSCEQNLNHDAMYWYRQDPGQGLRLIYYSQIVNDFQKGDIAEGYSVSREKKESFPLTVTSAQKNPTAFYLCASSIDGSYFYEQYFGPGTRLTVT.

This clonotype was recorded a few times. The chain joins TRBV27 to TRBJ2-6; 10 nucleotides align to TRBD1. V shed 4 bases, J shed 1 base, and the junction held 10 bases outside the gene matches. Germline V gene lookup returns CDR1 MNHEY and CDR2 SMNVEV (reference sequence). The CDR3 is 19 residues long. CDR3: CASSSTGQGVKSGANVLTF. CDR3 bases: TGTGCCAGCAGTTCCACCGGACAGGGGGTCAAATCTGGGGCCAACGTCCTGACTTTC.

The gene calls are TRBV5-1 and TRBJ1-4, with D unresolved. Between the trimmed V and J ends, which lost 3 bases and 8 bases, there was a span of 8 bases. The CDR3 runs to 12 residues. Germline values: CDR1 SGHRS, CDR2 YFSETQ. The CDR3, as DNA: TGCGCCAGCAGCTGGGATAAAGAAAAACTGTTTTTT. This encodes CASSWDKEKLFF.

The J gene is TRBJ1-5, the V gene TRBV20-1, with 11 bases matching TRBD1. CDR1 DFQATT and CDR2 SNEGSKA come from the germline V gene (reference sequence). The ends lost 6 bases at V and 2 bases at J; junction bases unmatched: 6. This CDR3 has 15 residues. CDR3 in amino acids: CSARTGGAGNQPQHF. In DNA, the CDR3 is TGCAGTGCCAGGACAGGGGGCGCGGGCAATCAGCCCCAGCATTTT.

This clonotype has ten or more counts. The CDR3 sequence: CASSLWTGRPKTQYF. CDR3 nucleotides: TGTGCCAGCAGTTTATGGACAGGGCGTCCGAAGACCCAGTACTTC. V and J are TRBV28 and TRBJ2-5, with 7 bases that match TRBD1. V dropped 0 bases and J dropped 6; count of bases not matched to a gene: 7. Germline-derived CDR1 and CDR2 are MDHEN and SYDVKM. This CDR3 has 15 residues.

Only a few counts were recorded for this clonotype. The chain has TRBV2 and TRBJ2-3; a possible D gene is TRBD2 (6 bases). The V gene lost 7 bases and the J gene lost 6 bases, with 11 bases spanning the gap. Germline V gene data show CDR1 as SNHLY and CDR2 as FYNNEI. This CDR3 spans 12 amino acids. DNA of the CDR3: TGTGCCAGCAAACTAGCCGGCGATACGCAGTATTTT. Translated, it gives CASKLAGDTQYF.

The genes are TRBV18 and TRBJ1-1; 7 bases align to TRBD1. V lost 4 bases to trimming and J lost 4 bases; unmatched junction nucleotides: 6. Germline assignment: CDR1 KGHSH and CDR2 LQKENI. The CDR3 extends over 14 amino acids. The CDR3 here is CASSRTGVGTEAFF. CDR3 in DNA: TGTGCCAGCTCACGAACAGGGGTAGGCACTGAAGCTTTCTTT. Full variable domain (remainder filled in from reference TRBV18 and TRBJ1-1): NAGVMQNPRHLVRRRGQEARLRCSPMKGHSHVYWYRQLPEEGLKFMVYLQKENIIDESGMPKERFSAEFPKEGPSILRIQQVVRGDSAAYFCASSRTGVGTEAFFGQGTRLTVV.

The chain joins TRBV4-3 to TRBJ2-5; no firm D call. Germline V lookup: CDR1 LGHNA, CDR2 YSLEER. The CDR3 is made up of 15 amino acids. V was shortened by 1 base and J by 1 base, with 10 bases between the two germline ends. The CDR3: CASSQGAGPQETQYF. The DNA for the CDR3 is TGCGCCAGCAGCCAAGGCGCTGGCCCCCAAGAGACCCAGTACTTC.

This sequence joins TRBV30 and TRBJ1-5; D is uncertain. The CDR3 loop spans 13 amino acids. V lost 3 bases and J 9 bases, leaving 15 bases between the germline ends. Germline V CDR1 and CDR2: GTSNPN, SVGIG (reference sequence). For the CDR3, the DNA is TGTGCCTGGAGCGACGGCGCCGAGGGGCCCCAGCATTTT. Its protein is CAWSDGAEGPQHF.

The sample holds many counts of this clonotype. The V call is TRBV20-1, the J call TRBJ2-7; D possibly corresponds to TRBD1 (6 bases). Germline V gene sequence: CDR1 DFQATT, CDR2 SNEGSKA (reference sequence). The CDR3 sequence is 13 residues long. Between the trimmed V and J ends, which lost 5 bases and 6 bases, there was a span of 17 bases. DNA for the CDR3: TGCAGTGCTGCTTACATACAGGGCGCCGAGCAGTACTTC. Translating gives CSAAYIQGAEQYF.

The table lists this clonotype with a few counts. This chain links TRBV20-1 with TRBJ2-2; 7 nucleotides match TRBD2. The CDR3 runs 15 residues. V was pared by 5 bases and J by 2 bases, with 8 bases of the junction left unmatched. The germline V gene has CDR1 DFQATT and CDR2 SNEGSKA (reference sequence). The CDR3 loop is CSAPNLAANTGELFF. The CDR3 DNA sequence: TGCAGTGCTCCAAACCTAGCGGCTAACACCGGGGAGCTGTTTTTT.